Detailed here is one T cell receptor beta chain. This CDR3 has 16 residues. The V segment lost 3 bases and the J segment 0 bases; nucleotides outside the gene matches: 8. CDR1 and CDR2 (germline): GTSNPN, SVGIG (reference sequence). The sample originates from a study of cytomegalovirus exposure and HLA in healthy donors. PCR employed 60 Vbeta and 13 Jbeta primers. Method: immunoSEQ multiplex PCR; TCRdb's copy keeps in-frame clones and lacks some. The profile shows over 150,000 clones, approximately 69% of them singletons. The genes are TRBV30 and TRBJ2-3; 8 positions agree with TRBD2. The specimen was PBMCs. The receptor comes from a man aged 25 to 40 in good health and CMV-seronegative. This CDR3 reads CAWSARAGGSTDTQYF. In DNA, the CDR3 is TGTGCCTGGAGCGCCCGGGCGGGGGGTAGCACAGATACGCAGTATTTT.